These 26 T cell receptor beta chains were all obtained from the same sample, sequenced in a study of shared clonotypes between healthy human individuals. TCRdb's copy holds only in-frame clones and misses some; the assay was immunoSEQ multiplex PCR. Of approximately 840,000 clones listed, 96% are singletons. It was CD45RO-negative cells, positively selected for CCR7, that made up naive CD8 cells, with terminally differentiated effector memory CD45RA+ cells excluded. Material for sequencing was naive CD8+ T cells sorted from blood. The receptors were sampled from a man aged 30-40 years in good health.

This clone was found once. This chain uses TRBV19 with TRBJ1-1, with unresolved D. The V end lost 6 bases, the J end lost 4 bases, and 9 bases lay between the germline ends. The CDR3 extends over 12 amino acids. Germline CDR1 LNHDA, CDR2 SQIVND (reference sequence). CDR3 sequence (DNA): TGTGCCAGTAGGAAGGGTGGCACTGAAGCTTTCTTT. This codes for CASRKGGTEAFF.

CDR3 DNA sequence: TGTGCCAGCAGGGCCGGGACGGCGAACACCGGGGAGCTGTTTTTT. It is translated as CASRAGTANTGELFF. The chain joins TRBV5-4 to TRBJ2-2; D may be TRBD1 or TRBD2 (5 bases each). Germline CDR1 and CDR2: SGHNT and YYREEE (reference sequence). The CDR3 extends over 15 amino acids. Trimming took off 5 bases at V and 0 bases at J, with 11 bases between the two ends.

The rearrangement uses TRBV7-2 and TRBJ2-1, with 9 nucleotides matching TRBD1. Germline V gene lookup returns CDR1 SGHTA and CDR2 FQGNSA. V shed 5 bases, J shed 6 bases, and the junction held 11 bases outside the gene matches. CDR3 length: 16 amino acids. Here the CDR3 reads CASSIYRGRGSNEQFF. For the CDR3, the DNA is TGTGCCAGCAGCATTTACAGGGGGCGCGGATCCAATGAGCAGTTCTTC.

The V gene is TRBV6-5, the J gene TRBJ2-7, with 7 bases aligning to TRBD1. Germline trimming cut 6 bases from V and 0 bases from J; bases unmatched to any gene: 5. The CDR3 consists of 14 residues. Per germline, CDR1 MNHEY and CDR2 SVGAGI. CDR3 coding DNA: TGTGCCAGCAGCGGGACAGCGAGCTCCTACGAGCAGTACTTC. As protein: CASSGTASSYEQYF.

The V call is TRBV29-1, the J call TRBJ1-2; TRBD1 matches 8 bases. CDR1 is SQVTM, CDR2 ANQGSEA, per germline. This CDR3 has 18 amino acids. J gave up 2 bases and V 0 bases, and 14 bases lay outside the gene matches. The CDR3 sequence is CSVEDWSPRGHSNYGYTF. CDR3 nucleotides: TGCAGCGTTGAAGATTGGTCGCCCAGGGGGCATAGCAACTATGGCTACACCTTC. Full variable domain (remainder filled in from reference TRBV29-1 and TRBJ1-2): SAVISQKPSRDICQRGTSLTIQCQVDSQVTMMFWYRQQPGQSLTLIATANQGSEATYESGFVIDKFPISRPNLTFSTLTVSNMSPEDSSIYLCSVEDWSPRGHSNYGYTFGSGTRLTVV.

The genes are TRBV28 and TRBJ1-4; the D is unclear. Germline CDR1 reads MDHEN; CDR2 reads SYDVKM. V was trimmed by 3 bases and J by 8 bases, leaving 13 bases between them. This CDR3 has 14 residues. DNA of the CDR3: TGTGCCAGCAGTTTGTACCCTGGAGAGGAAAAACTGTTTTTT. It is translated as CASSLYPGEEKLFF.

The CDR3 protein is CSASMNTEAFF. The CDR3, as DNA: TGCAGTGCTAGTATGAACACTGAAGCTTTCTTT. This sequence joins TRBV20-1 and TRBJ1-1; no reliable D call. Germline V CDR1 and CDR2: DFQATT, SNEGSKA (reference sequence). V lost 3 bases to trimming and J lost 0 bases, with 2 bases between them. The CDR3 length is 11 residues.

This clone was detected only once. This sequence joins TRBV7-9 and TRBJ1-4; maybe TRBD1 (6 bases). The germline gives CDR1 SEHNR, CDR2 FQNEAQ (reference sequence). V lost 5 bases, J lost 7 bases, and 17 bases lay in between. This CDR3 spans 15 amino acids. CDR3 in DNA: TGTGCCAGCAGCCCGGCAAGGGGAGGGGGTGAAAAACTGTTTTTT. Amino acid sequence: CASSPARGGGEKLFF.

The chain joins TRBV11-2 to TRBJ2-7, with D tentatively TRBD2 (6 bases). V lost 5 bases and J lost 4, with 21 bases in between. CDR1 and CDR2 (germline): SGHAT, FQNNGV. The CDR3 contains 16 residues. CDR3: CASSRLAARGPYEQYF. CDR3 nucleotide sequence: TGTGCCAGCAGCAGATTAGCGGCGCGAGGGCCGTACGAGCAGTACTTC.

Remarks on this clone: In the same sample, other DNA sequences code for this CDR3. The chain recombines TRBV5-6 with TRBJ1-5; no reliable D call. With 2 bases removed from V and 0 bases from J, the gap between germline ends came to 6 bases. This CDR3 has 14 amino acids. Germline V CDR1 and CDR2: SGHDT, YYEEEE. The CDR3 sequence: CASSLRDSNQPQHF. CDR3 nucleotide sequence: TGTGCCAGCAGCTTAAGGGATAGCAATCAGCCCCAGCATTTT.

The J gene is TRBJ1-4, the V gene TRBV4-1; maybe TRBD1 (5 bases). The CDR3 spans 19 residues. Trimming cost V 5 bases and J 0 bases, with 22 bases left between them. The germline gives CDR1 MGHRA, CDR2 YSYEKL. For the CDR3, the DNA is TGCGCCAGCAGCATCCGCCCGGTAAACGGGGGTGCAACTAATGAAAAACTGTTTTTT. This gives the protein CASSIRPVNGGATNEKLFF.

The V call is TRBV27, the J call TRBJ2-7; D may be TRBD1 (6 bases). CDR3 length: 14 residues. Germline CDR1 is MNHEY and CDR2 is SMNVEV (reference sequence). Trimming left V 6 bases short and J 7 bases short, with 19 bases between. The CDR3, as DNA: TGTGCCAGCAGCCCACTTGGGGGAACAGGGGAGCAGTACTTC. Translating gives CASSPLGGTGEQYF.

The chain carries TRBV11-2 and TRBJ2-2, with 11 bases fitting TRBD2. V shed 3 bases, J shed 0 bases, and the junction held 6 bases outside the gene matches. Germline values: CDR1 SGHAT, CDR2 FQNNGV. There are 18 residues in the CDR3. CDR3 in DNA: TGTGCCAGCAGCTTCGGGCTAGCGGGAGGTACGAACACCGGGGAGCTGTTTTTT. It codes for CASSFGLAGGTNTGELFF. The full variable domain, rest sourced from reference TRBV11-2 and TRBJ2-2, is EAGVAQSPRYKIIEKRQSVAFWCNPISGHATLYWYQQILGQGPKLLIQFQNNGVVDDSQLPKDRFSAERLKGVDSTLKIQPAKLEDSAVYLCASSFGLAGGTNTGELFFGEGSRLTVL.

V and J are TRBV19 and TRBJ2-2, with 8 bases lining up with TRBD2. Germline values: CDR1 LNHDA, CDR2 SQIVND (reference sequence). The CDR3 covers 16 residues. V dropped 5 bases and J dropped 3; count of bases not matched to a gene: 8. The CDR3 is CASSGRTSRDTGELFF. CDR3 bases: TGTGCCAGTAGTGGCCGGACTAGCAGAGACACCGGGGAGCTGTTTTTT.

The chain joins TRBV6-6 to TRBJ2-7; D unresolved. CDR3 size: 16 residues. Trimming removed 0 bases at V and 0 bases at J, with 12 bases between. Per germline, CDR1 MNHNY and CDR2 SVGAGI (reference sequence). The CDR3 nucleotides are TGTGCCAGCAGTTACTCGGTCCAGGAATCCTCCTACGAGCAGTACTTC. It yields the protein CASSYSVQESSYEQYF.

This chain links TRBV6-6 with TRBJ2-1; TRBD1 matches 9 bases. The germline V gene has CDR1 MNHNY and CDR2 SVGAGI (reference sequence). CDR3 size: 16 residues. V shed 5 bases and J 2 bases; nucleotides not matched to a gene: 7. The CDR3 loop reads CASSKDRGPPYNEQFF. The CDR3 region has the DNA TGTGCCAGCAGTAAGGACAGGGGACCTCCCTACAATGAGCAGTTCTTC.

The CDR3 spells CASSRGTLSSYNEQFF. CDR3 in DNA: TGCGCCAGCAGCCGGGGGACTTTGAGCTCCTACAATGAGCAGTTCTTC. V and J are TRBV5-1 and TRBJ2-1; D is perhaps TRBD2 (6 bases). The V end lost 4 bases, the J end lost 0 bases, and 14 bases lay between the germline ends. This CDR3 spans 16 amino acids. In germline, CDR1 is SGHRS, CDR2 YFSETQ. The entire variable domain, with the rest obtained from reference TRBV5-1 and TRBJ2-1, is as follows: KAGVTQTPRYLIKTRGQQVTLSCSPISGHRSVSWYQQTPGQGLQFLFEYFSETQRNKGNFPGRFSGRQFSNSRSEMNVSTLELGDSALYLCASSRGTLSSYNEQFFGPGTRLTVL.

This sequence joins TRBV5-1 and TRBJ2-2; D is perhaps TRBD2 (5 bases). Trimming took off 1 base at V and 3 bases at J, with 7 bases between the two ends. From germline, CDR1 is SGHRS and CDR2 YFSETQ. The CDR3 has 14 residues. CDR3 region: CASSLREYTGELFF. DNA for the CDR3: TGCGCCAGCAGCTTGAGGGAGTACACCGGGGAGCTGTTTTTT.

V is TRBV7-8 and J is TRBJ1-1; D is unresolved. The V end was cut by 7 bases, the J end by 5 bases, with 17 bases between. This CDR3 comprises 14 residues. The germline gives CDR1 SGHVS, CDR2 FQNEAQ. CDR3 sequence: CASTNLGLGTEAFF. The CDR3 DNA is TGTGCCAGCACGAACCTAGGGCTGGGGACTGAAGCTTTCTTT.

This chain links TRBV5-4 with TRBJ2-7, with 12 bases aligning to TRBD2. Per germline, CDR1 SGHNT and CDR2 YYREEE (reference sequence). The CDR3 is 15 amino acids. V shed 4 bases and J 2 bases; nucleotides not matched to a gene: 4. The CDR3: CASSRTSGTTYEQYF. The CDR3 DNA is TGTGCCAGCAGCCGGACTAGCGGGACCACCTACGAGCAGTACTTC.

This chain uses TRBV13 with TRBJ2-3; TRBD2 matches at 8 bases. CDR3 size: 14 residues. CDR1 and CDR2 (germline): PRHDT, FYEKMQ (reference sequence). CDR3 sequence reads: CASNGRAGTDTQYF. The CDR3 DNA reads TGTGCTTCGAACGGGAGGGCCGGCACAGATACGCAGTATTTT.

The chain links TRBV14 to TRBJ2-7; a possible D gene is TRBD2 (5 bases). The V gene lost 4 bases and the J gene lost 2 bases, with 12 bases spanning the gap. CDR3 length: 14 residues. From germline, CDR1 is SGHDN and CDR2 FVKESK. The CDR3 spells CASSRRTSPYEQYF. In DNA form, the CDR3 reads TGTGCCAGCAGCCGACGTACTAGTCCCTACGAGCAGTACTTC.

The chain recombines TRBV2 with TRBJ2-2; D could derive from TRBD1 or TRBD2 (5 bases each). This CDR3 is 16 amino acids long. The germline V gene encodes CDR1 SNHLY and CDR2 FYNNEI. V was clipped by 1 base and J by 0 bases, with 9 bases between them. The CDR3 region has the DNA TGTGCCAGCAGTGAAGTTGGGGGAACGAACACCGGGGAGCTGTTTTTT. This sequence encodes CASSEVGGTNTGELFF.

The rearrangement joins TRBV30 to TRBJ2-7; TRBD1 matches at 8 bases. V shed 8 bases and J 2 bases; nucleotides not matched to a gene: 5. The CDR3 consists of 12 residues. Germline loops: CDR1 GTSNPN, CDR2 SVGIG (reference sequence). The CDR3 DNA is TGTGCCAGGACAGGGACGGCCTACGAGCAGTACTTC. It specifies CARTGTAYEQYF.

The table lists this clone with a count of one. This chain links TRBV29-1 with TRBJ2-7, with 11 bases matching TRBD2. This CDR3 contains 15 residues. The V and J ends lost 2 bases and 4 bases, in that order; junction bases with no gene match: 7. Germline V gene data show CDR1 as SQVTM and CDR2 as ANQGSEA. Here the CDR3 DNA reads TGCAGCGTTGAAATCCCGGGACTAGCGGAGTACGAGCAGTACTTC. Encoded protein: CSVEIPGLAEYEQYF.

The rearrangement links TRBV14 to TRBJ2-1, with 13 bases identical to TRBD2. V shed 4 bases, J shed 6 bases, and the junction held 12 bases outside the gene matches. CDR1 is SGHDN, CDR2 FVKESK, per germline. The CDR3 is 18 amino acids. The CDR3 protein is CASSLRLAGGSQSNEQFF. The DNA of the CDR3 is TGTGCCAGCAGCCTTAGACTAGCGGGAGGCTCACAATCCAATGAGCAGTTCTTC.